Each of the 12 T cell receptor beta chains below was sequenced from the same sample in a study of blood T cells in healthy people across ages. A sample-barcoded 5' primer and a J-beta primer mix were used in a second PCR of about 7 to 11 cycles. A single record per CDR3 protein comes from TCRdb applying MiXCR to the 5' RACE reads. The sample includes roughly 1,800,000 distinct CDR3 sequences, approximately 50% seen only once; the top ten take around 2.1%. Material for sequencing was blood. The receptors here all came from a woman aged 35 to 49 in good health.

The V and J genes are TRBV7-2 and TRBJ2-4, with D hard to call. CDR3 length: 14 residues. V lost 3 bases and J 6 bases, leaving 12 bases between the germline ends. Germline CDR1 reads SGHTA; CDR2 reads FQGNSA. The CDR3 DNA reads TGTGCCAGCAGCTTCCAATTAGGCCCAAACATTCAGTACTTC. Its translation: CASSFQLGPNIQYF.

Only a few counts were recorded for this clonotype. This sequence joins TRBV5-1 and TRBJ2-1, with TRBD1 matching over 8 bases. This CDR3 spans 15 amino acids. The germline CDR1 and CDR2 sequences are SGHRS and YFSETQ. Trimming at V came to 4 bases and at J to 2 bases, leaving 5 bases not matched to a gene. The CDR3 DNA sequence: TGCGCCAGCAGCCCATTGGACAGGGCCTACAATGAGCAGTTCTTC. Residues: CASSPLDRAYNEQFF.

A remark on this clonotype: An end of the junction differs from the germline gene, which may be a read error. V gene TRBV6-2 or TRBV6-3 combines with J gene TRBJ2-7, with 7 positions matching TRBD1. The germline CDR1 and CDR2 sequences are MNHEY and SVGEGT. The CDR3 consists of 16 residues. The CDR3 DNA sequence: TGTGCCAGCAGTTACCGCGACAGGGTCCCCTCCTACGTGCAGTACTTC. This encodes CASSYRDRVPSYVQYF.

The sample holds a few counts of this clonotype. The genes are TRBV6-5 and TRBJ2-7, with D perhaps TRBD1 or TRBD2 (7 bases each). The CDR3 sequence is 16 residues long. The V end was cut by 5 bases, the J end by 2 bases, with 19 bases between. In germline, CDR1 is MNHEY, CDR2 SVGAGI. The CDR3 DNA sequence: TGTGCCAGCAGTCGCCAGCCCCAGGGGGGGACCTACGAGCAGTACTTC. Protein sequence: CASSRQPQGGTYEQYF.

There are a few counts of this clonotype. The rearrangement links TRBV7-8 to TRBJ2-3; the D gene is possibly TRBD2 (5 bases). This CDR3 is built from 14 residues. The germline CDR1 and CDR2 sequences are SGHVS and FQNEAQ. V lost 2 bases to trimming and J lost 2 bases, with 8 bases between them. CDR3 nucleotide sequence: TGTGCCAGCAGCTTATTAGCGAACACAGATACGCAGTATTTT. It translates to CASSLLANTDTQYF.

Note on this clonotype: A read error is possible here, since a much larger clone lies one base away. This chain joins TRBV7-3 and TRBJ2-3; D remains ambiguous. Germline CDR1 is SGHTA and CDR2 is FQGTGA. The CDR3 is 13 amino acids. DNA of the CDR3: TGTGCCGGCAGCTCCCAAGGCCGGGATACGCAGTATTTT. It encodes CAGSSQGRDTQYF.

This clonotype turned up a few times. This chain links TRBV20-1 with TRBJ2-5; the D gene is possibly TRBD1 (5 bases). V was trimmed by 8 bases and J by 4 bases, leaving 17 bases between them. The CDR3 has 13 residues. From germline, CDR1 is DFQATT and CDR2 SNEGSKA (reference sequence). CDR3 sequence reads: CSPNLGVGETQYF. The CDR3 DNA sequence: TGCAGTCCTAATTTAGGGGTGGGAGAGACCCAGTACTTC.

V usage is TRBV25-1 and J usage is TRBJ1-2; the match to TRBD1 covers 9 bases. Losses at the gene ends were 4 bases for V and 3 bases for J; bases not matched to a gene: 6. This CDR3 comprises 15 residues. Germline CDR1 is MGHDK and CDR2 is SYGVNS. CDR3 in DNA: TGTGCCAGCAGTGTTACAGGGGGCGCATACTATGGCTACACCTTC. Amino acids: CASSVTGGAYYGYTF.

In DNA form, the CDR3 reads TGCAGTGCGCGTCGGGACAGGGGGCAAATTTATAGCAATCAGCCCCAGCATTTT. Protein product: CSARRDRGQIYSNQPQHF. V gene TRBV20-1 combines with J gene TRBJ1-5, with 12 bases aligning to TRBD1. Germline V lookup: CDR1 DFQATT, CDR2 SNEGSKA (reference sequence). The ends lost 6 bases at V and 0 bases at J; junction bases unmatched: 12. The CDR3 loop spans 18 amino acids.

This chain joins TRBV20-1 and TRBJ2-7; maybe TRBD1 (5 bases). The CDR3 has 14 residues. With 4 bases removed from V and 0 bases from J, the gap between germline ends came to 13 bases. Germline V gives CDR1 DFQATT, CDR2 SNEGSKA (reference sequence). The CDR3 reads CSAIPGMSSYEQYF. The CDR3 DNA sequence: TGCAGTGCTATTCCAGGGATGAGCTCCTACGAGCAGTACTTC.

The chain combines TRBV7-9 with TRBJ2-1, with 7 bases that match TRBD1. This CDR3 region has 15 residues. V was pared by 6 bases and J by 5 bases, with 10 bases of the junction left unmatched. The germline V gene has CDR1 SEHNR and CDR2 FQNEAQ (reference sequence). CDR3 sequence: CASRLLWDRNNEQFF. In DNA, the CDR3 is TGTGCCAGCAGACTCCTCTGGGACAGAAACAATGAGCAGTTCTTC.

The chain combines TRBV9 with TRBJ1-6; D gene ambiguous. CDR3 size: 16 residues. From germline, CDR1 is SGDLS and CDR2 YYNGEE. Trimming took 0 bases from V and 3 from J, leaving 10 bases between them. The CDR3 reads CASSVGADVYNSPLHF. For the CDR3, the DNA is TGTGCCAGCAGCGTAGGGGCAGACGTCTATAATTCACCCCTCCACTTT.